This TCR beta chain was identified in a study of T cells after yellow fever vaccination. Per germline, CDR1 ENHRY and CDR2 SYGVKD. The V gene lost 6 bases and the J gene lost 5 bases, with 10 bases spanning the gap. The CDR3 sequence is 13 residues long. TCRdb recomputed calls from the 5' RACE reads with MiXCR, one row per CDR3 protein. The table has some 560,000 distinct CDR3 sequences, roughly a sixth seen once; the top ten hold 17%. This clonotype was observed a few times. This TCR was sampled from a man aged 18 to 29 who received the YFV17D yellow fever vaccine. V and J are TRBV10-3 and TRBJ2-2, with a weak D call TRBD1 (6 bases). Source: PBMCs, taken 4 to 5 days after the first yellow fever vaccination. CDR3 nucleotide sequence: TGTGCCATCAGAGTAACAGGGACCGGGGAGCTGTTTTTT. This gives the protein CAIRVTGTGELFF.